This T cell receptor (beta chain) was identified in a study of T cells expressing NK-cell markers. About the research overall: CD3+CD56+NKG2C+, CD3+CD56+NKG2C- and CD3+CD56-NKG2C+ T cells, once sorted, supplied the TCR beta repertoires.

General observations from the study: The CD3+CD56-NKG2C+ fraction of a few donors was likewise dominated by these clonotypes. For about six donors, the dominant NKG2C+ clonotypes made up about 1.0-7.5% of their CD8+ T cells.

The CDR3 extends over 17 amino acids. The germline gives CDR1 LGHNA, CDR2 YNFKEQ. For this clonotype: Its antigen is currently unknown.

5'RACE template switching with UMIs produced the TCR beta cDNA. From the 5' RACE reads, TCRdb lists one entry per CDR3 protein and no DNA. This repertoire comprises some 190,000 distinct CDR3 sequences; its ten largest clones make up around 20%. This chain joins TRBV4-2 and TRBJ2-1; TCRdb's assignment of TRBD1 cannot be checked, as there is no DNA. Sequences were obtained from blood T cells: a sorted CD56 or NKG2C T cell subset, CD4+ or CD8+ T cells, or bulk PBMC T cells (not recorded which). The TCR originated in a man aged 18-69 years in good health. CDR3 residues: CASSQGSAWTGGDEQFF.